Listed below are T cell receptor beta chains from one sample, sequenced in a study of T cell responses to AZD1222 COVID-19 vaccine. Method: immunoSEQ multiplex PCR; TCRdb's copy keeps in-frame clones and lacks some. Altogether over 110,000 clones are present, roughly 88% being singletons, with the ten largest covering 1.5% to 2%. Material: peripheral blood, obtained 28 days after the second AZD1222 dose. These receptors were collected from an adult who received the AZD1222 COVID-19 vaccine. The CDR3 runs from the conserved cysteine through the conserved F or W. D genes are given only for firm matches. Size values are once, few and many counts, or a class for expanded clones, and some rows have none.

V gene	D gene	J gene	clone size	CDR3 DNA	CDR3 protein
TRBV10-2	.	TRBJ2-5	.	TGCGCCAGCAGTCAACTAGACAGAGATCAAGAGACCCAGTACTTC	CASSQLDRDQETQYF
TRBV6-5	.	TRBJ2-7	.	TGTGCCACCCGTGGCCCTACGGAGCAGTACTTC	CATRGPTEQYF
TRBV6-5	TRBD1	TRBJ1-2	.	TGTGCCAGCAATTCAGACAGGGGCTATGGCTACACCTTC	CASNSDRGYGYTF
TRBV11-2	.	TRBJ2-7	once	TGTGCCAGCAGCTTGGGGACCGCGGGCTACGAGCAGTACTTC	CASSLGTAGYEQYF
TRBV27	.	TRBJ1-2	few	TGTGCCAGCAGTCCTCAGACAGGACGTCATGGCTACACCTTC	CASSPQTGRHGYTF
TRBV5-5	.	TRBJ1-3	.	TGTGCCAGCAGCTTGGGGCAGGTCCTCTCTGGAAACACCATATATTTT	CASSLGQVLSGNTIYF
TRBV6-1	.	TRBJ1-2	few	TGTGCCAGCAGTGAAGCGCCCGGGAGGGGACCCGGCTACACCTTC	CASSEAPGRGPGYTF
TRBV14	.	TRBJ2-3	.	TGTGCCAGCAGCCAAGATGCGGCAGTAAGCACAGATACGCAGTATTTT	CASSQDAAVSTDTQYF
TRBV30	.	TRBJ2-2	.	TGTGCCTGGAGCGGAGGGTTACCTGACACCGGGGAGCTGTTTTTT	CAWSGGLPDTGELFF
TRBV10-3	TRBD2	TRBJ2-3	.	TGTGCCATCAGTGAGCGCCGACTAGCGACCAGCACAGATACGCAGTATTTT	CAISERRLATSTDTQYF
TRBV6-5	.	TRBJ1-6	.	TGTGCCAGCATTGGGGCAAACCAGAATTCACCCCTCCACTTT	CASIGANQNSPLHF
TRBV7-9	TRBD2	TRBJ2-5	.	TGTGCCAGCAGCTTAGGTCTAGCGGGAAAAGAGACCCAGTACTTC	CASSLGLAGKETQYF
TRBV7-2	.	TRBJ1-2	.	TGTGCCAGCAGCTTAGTTTTGGGCAGCATGGATGGCTACACCTTC	CASSLVLGSMDGYTF
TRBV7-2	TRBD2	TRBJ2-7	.	TGTGCCAGCAGTCAAGCGGGAGTGGACGAGCAGTACTTC	CASSQAGVDEQYF
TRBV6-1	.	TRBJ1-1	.	TGTGCCAGCAGTGAACAGGAGGGGAACACTGAAGCTTTCTTT	CASSEQEGNTEAFF
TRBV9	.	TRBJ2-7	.	TGTGCCAGCAGCGTAGAAGGGTTCGGCGAGCAGTACTTC	CASSVEGFGEQYF
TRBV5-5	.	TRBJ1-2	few	TGTGCCAGCAGCTCAGGAATCTATGGCTACACCTTC	CASSSGIYGYTF
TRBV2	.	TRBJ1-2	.	TGTGCCAGCAGTGAAGGGGACTATGGCTACACCTTC	CASSEGDYGYTF
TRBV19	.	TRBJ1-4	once	TGTGCCAGTAGTATAGAGACCCGCGGAATCTCGACTAATGAAAAACTGTTTTTT	CASSIETRGISTNEKLFF
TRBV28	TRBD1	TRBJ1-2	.	TGTGCCAGCAGTTTATGGGGGACAGGGGGACAAGGGTACACCTTC	CASSLWGTGGQGYTF
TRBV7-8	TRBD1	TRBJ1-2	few	TGTGCCAGCAGCCCGCGGACAGGGACTAACTATGGCTACACCTTC	CASSPRTGTNYGYTF
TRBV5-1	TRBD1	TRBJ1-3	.	TGCGCCAGCAGCCCCGGGGGACAGGGACGCTCTGGAAACACCATATATTTT	CASSPGGQGRSGNTIYF
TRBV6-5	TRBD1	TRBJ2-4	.	TGTGCCAGCAGTTACACGGGGACAGCAAACATTCAGTACTTC	CASSYTGTANIQYF
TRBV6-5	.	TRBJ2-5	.	TGTGCCAGCAGTTACATTGGAGGGGAGACCCAGTACTTC	CASSYIGGETQYF
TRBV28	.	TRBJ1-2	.	TGTGCCAGCAGTTTGCAGGGAGCCTATGGCTACACCTTC	CASSLQGAYGYTF
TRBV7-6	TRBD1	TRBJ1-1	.	TGTGCCAGCAGTACAGCCCCTGGGGGGACAGGTAACACTGAAGCTTTCTTT	CASSTAPGGTGNTEAFF
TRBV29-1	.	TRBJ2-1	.	TGCAGCGCCGATCTGGGCCGTACAAATAATGAGCAGTTCTTC	CSADLGRTNNEQFF
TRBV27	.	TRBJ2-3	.	TGTGCCAGCAGTTTATCGGTAGACACAGATACGCAGTATTTT	CASSLSVDTDTQYF
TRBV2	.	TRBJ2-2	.	TGTGCCAGCAGAGGACAGATCACCGGGGAGCTGTTTTTT	CASRGQITGELFF
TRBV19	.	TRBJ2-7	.	TGTGCCAGGTTTGAGCAGTACTTC	CARFEQYF
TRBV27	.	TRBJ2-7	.	TGTGCCAGCAAATACGACGGGACATCTATCTACGAGCAGTACTTC	CASKYDGTSIYEQYF
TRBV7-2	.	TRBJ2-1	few	TGTGCCAGCAGCTTAGCGTCCCAGCGCAGGGATGAGCAGTTCTTC	CASSLASQRRDEQFF
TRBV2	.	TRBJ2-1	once	TGTGCCAGCAATGAGAGGGGTCTACGACGCAATGAGCAGTTCTTC	CASNERGLRRNEQFF
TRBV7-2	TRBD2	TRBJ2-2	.	TGTGCCAGTGGGACTAGCGGGACCTACACCGGGGAGCTGTTTTTT	CASGTSGTYTGELFF
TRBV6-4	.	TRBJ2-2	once	TGTGCCAGCAGTGACTCAACTGGACAAGGCACCGGGGAGCTGTTTTTT	CASSDSTGQGTGELFF
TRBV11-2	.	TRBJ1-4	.	TGTGCCAGCAGCTTTGGGGAAAAACTGTTTTTT	CASSFGEKLFF
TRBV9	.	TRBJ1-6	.	TGTGCCAGCAGCGTAGGAAAGTCGGGCTCACCCCTCCACTTT	CASSVGKSGSPLHF
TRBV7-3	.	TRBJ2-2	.	TGTGCCAGCAGCCTGACAGGCGTGAACACCGGGGAGCTGTTTTTT	CASSLTGVNTGELFF
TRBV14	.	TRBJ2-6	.	TGTGCCAGCAGCCAAGTTCCGGCCCATGGGGCCAACGTCCTGACTTTC	CASSQVPAHGANVLTF
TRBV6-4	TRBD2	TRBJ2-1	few	TGTGCCAGCAGTGACGGACTAGCGGGGAATGAGCAGTTCTTC	CASSDGLAGNEQFF